This passage covers 2 T cell receptor beta chains from one sample sequenced in a study of T-cell reconstitution after alpha-beta-depleted transplantation in children. A library of TCRbeta sequences, prepared with unique molecular identifiers, was generated. MiXCR was run by TCRdb on the PCR reads, yielding one entry per CDR3 protein. The sample contains about 580,000 distinct CDR3 sequences, around 23% of which appear only once. Sequenced here: PBMCs, mostly from graft donor cells, sampled 360 days after TCRalphabeta/CD19-depleted stem cell transplant. These receptors were obtained from a boy in the first two years of life who had a stem cell transplant for acute myeloid leukemia, so the T cells may come from the graft donor.

The rearrangement uses TRBV30 and TRBJ2-7; possibly TRBD1 for D (5 bases). Germline V CDR1 and CDR2: GTSNPN, SVGIG (reference sequence). The CDR3 extends over 14 amino acids. Trimming removed 4 bases at V and 4 bases at J, with 17 bases between. CDR3 residues: CAWNRRGPGYEQYF. CDR3 in DNA: TGTGCCTGGAATCGAAGGGGCCCAGGATACGAGCAGTACTTC.

Ten or more counts support this clonotype. This sequence joins TRBV4-2 and TRBJ2-3; maybe TRBD1 (5 bases). Germline V gene data show CDR1 as LGHNA and CDR2 as YNFKEQ. V lost 1 base and J 2 bases, leaving 13 bases between the germline ends. CDR3 length: 16 residues. In DNA form, the CDR3 reads TGTGCCAGCAGCCAAGTATTGGCAGGGATCACAGATACGCAGTATTTT. Residues: CASSQVLAGITDTQYF.